This T cell receptor beta chain stems from a study of molecular identifiers for immune sequencing clone quantification. Each CDR3 protein is one row after TCRdb ran MiXCR on the PCR reads. The sample consists of about 70,000 distinct CDR3 sequences, about 18% of them appearing once. V lost 1 base and J lost 6, with 15 bases in between. This CDR3 is built from 15 residues. Per germline, CDR1 MNHEY and CDR2 SMNVEV (reference sequence). Ten or more counts support this clonotype. This sequence originates from a human donor in good health. Some libraries in this study had Jurkat cell RNA spiked in. The V and J genes are TRBV27 and TRBJ1-1; maybe TRBD1 (6 bases). Sequences were obtained from naive CD8+ T cells from blood, with Jurkat cell RNA spiked in. The subset was: FACS-sorted CD8+CD4-CCR7+CD45RA+ naive T cells. CDR3 loop: CASSLYLGTIAEAFF. In DNA form, the CDR3 reads TGTGCCAGCAGTTTATATCTTGGGACAATTGCTGAAGCTTTCTTT.